Listed below are T cell receptor beta chains from one sample, sequenced in a study of control samples from healthy donors and cancer patients. Sequencing used immunoSEQ multiplex PCR; TCRdb keeps in-frame clones, though not all of them. The sample table includes some 180,000 clones. The sequenced material came from blood. The receptors here all came from a woman aged 30 to 39 in good health. The CDR3 runs from the conserved cysteine through the conserved F or W.

j_call v_call cdr3_aa
TRBJ1-4 TRBV18 CASSPGATNEKLFF
TRBJ2-7 TRBV6-5 CASRKDNSYEQYF
TRBJ1-3 TRBV5-4 CASAGGLGNTIYF
TRBJ1-1 TRBV15 CATSRGGGTEAFF
TRBJ1-2 TRBV5-8 CASSFRGRDYGYTF
TRBJ1-2 TRBV7-9 CASSLGQYYGYTF
TRBJ2-7 TRBV6-5 CASSYSYGTYEQYF
TRBJ1-1 TRBV6-4 CASRYTGQGYTEAFF
TRBJ1-1 TRBV7-9 CASSQGAGAFF
TRBJ1-3 TRBV18 CASSPTGGENTIYF
TRBJ1-5 TRBV4-3 CASSQDHRGVQPQHF
TRBJ1-1 TRBV28 CASSLTAGMNTEAFF
TRBJ2-7 TRBV19 CASSPGTGGVKQYF
TRBJ1-3 TRBV18 CASSPLDREGNTIYF
TRBJ1-6 TRBV6-4 CASPSQLGYNSPLHF
TRBJ1-4 TRBV6-4 CASSGAQGEKLFF
TRBJ2-6 TRBV4-1 CASSPPSGANVLTF